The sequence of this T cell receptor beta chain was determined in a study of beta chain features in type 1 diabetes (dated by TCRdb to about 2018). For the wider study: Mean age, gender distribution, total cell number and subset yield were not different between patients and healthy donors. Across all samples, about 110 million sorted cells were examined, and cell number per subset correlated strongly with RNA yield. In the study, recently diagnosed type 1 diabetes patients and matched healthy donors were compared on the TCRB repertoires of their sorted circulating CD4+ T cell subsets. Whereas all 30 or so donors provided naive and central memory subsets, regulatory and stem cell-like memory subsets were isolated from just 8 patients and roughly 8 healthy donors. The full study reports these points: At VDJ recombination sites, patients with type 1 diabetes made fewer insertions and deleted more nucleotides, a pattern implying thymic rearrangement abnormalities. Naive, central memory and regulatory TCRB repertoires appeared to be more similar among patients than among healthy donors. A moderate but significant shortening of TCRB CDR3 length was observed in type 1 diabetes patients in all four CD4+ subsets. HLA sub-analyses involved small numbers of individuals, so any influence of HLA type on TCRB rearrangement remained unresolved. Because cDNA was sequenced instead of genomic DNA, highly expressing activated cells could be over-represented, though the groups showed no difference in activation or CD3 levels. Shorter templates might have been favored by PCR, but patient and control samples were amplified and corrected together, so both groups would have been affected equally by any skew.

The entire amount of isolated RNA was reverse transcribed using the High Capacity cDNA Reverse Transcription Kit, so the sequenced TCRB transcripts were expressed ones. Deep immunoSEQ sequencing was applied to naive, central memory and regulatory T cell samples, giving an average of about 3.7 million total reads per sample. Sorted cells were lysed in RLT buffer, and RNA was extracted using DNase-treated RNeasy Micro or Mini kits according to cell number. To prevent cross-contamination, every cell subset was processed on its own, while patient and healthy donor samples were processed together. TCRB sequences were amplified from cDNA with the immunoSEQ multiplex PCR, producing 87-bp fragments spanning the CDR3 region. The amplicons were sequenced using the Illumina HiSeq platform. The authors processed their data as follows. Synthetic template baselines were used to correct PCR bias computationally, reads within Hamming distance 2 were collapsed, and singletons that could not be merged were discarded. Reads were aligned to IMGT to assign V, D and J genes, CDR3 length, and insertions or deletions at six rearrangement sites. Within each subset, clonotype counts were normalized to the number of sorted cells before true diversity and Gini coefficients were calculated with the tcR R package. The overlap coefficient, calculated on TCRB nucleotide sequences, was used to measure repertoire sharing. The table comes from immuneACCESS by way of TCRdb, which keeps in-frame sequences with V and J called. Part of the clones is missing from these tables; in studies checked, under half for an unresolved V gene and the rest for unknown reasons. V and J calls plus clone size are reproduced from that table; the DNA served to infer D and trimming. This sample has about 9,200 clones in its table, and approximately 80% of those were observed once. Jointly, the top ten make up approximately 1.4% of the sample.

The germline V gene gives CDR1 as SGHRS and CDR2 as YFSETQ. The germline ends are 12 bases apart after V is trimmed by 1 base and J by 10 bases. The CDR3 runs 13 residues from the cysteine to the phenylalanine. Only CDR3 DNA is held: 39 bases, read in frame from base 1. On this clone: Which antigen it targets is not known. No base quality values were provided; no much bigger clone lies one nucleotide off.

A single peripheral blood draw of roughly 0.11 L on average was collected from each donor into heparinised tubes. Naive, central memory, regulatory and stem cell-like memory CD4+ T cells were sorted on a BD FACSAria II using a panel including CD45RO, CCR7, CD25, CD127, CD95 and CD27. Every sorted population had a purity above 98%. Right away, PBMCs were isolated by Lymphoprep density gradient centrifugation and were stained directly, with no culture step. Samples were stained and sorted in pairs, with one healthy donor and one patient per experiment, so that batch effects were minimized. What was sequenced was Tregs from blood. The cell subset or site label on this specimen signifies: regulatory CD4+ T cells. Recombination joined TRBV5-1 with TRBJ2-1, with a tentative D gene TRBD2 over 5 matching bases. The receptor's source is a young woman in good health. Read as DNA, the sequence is TGCGCCAGCAGCTTGACTCTAGCTAGGGAGCAGTTCTTC. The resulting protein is CASSLTLAREQFF.